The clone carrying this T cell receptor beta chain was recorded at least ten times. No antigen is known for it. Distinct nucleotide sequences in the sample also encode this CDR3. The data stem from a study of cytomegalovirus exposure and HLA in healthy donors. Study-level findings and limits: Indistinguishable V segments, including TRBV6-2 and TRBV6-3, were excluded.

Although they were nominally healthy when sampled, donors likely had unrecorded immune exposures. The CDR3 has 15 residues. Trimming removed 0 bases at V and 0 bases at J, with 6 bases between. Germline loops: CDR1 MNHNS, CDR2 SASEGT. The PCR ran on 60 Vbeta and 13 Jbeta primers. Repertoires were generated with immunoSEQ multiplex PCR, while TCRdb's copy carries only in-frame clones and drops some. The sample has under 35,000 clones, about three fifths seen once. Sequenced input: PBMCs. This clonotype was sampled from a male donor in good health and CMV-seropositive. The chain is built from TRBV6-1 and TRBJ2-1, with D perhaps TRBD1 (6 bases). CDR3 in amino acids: CASSEAGGSYNEQFF. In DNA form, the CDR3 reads TGTGCCAGCAGTGAAGCAGGGGGCTCCTACAATGAGCAGTTCTTC.